A single sample gave rise to the 23 T cell receptor beta chains below, sequenced in a study of cytomegalovirus exposure and HLA in healthy donors. The study ran its PCR with 60 Vbeta and 13 Jbeta primers. Measured with immunoSEQ multiplex PCR; TCRdb has only the in-frame clones, and not every one. This table holds 35,000 to 45,000 clones, about 60% found once. Sample: PBMCs. All receptors derive from a man aged 55 to 70 in good health and CMV-seropositive.

The chain couples TRBV6-1 to TRBJ2-7; 7 nucleotides align to TRBD1. Trimming removed 4 bases from V and 0 bases from J; junction bases left unmatched: 3. Germline values: CDR1 MNHNS, CDR2 SASEGT. The CDR3 is 14 amino acids. CDR3 sequence (DNA): TGTGCCAGCAGTGGCAGGGGGTTCTCCTACGAGCAGTACTTC. Residues: CASSGRGFSYEQYF.

A few counts support this clone. The rearrangement uses TRBV19 and TRBJ2-7; D possibly corresponds to TRBD1 (6 bases). Trimming cost V 5 bases and J 6 bases, with 14 bases left between them. The germline CDR1 and CDR2 sequences are LNHDA and SQIVND (reference sequence). The CDR3 sequence is 13 residues long. The CDR3 sequence: CASSGGASGEQYF. The CDR3 bases are TGTGCCAGTAGTGGGGGCGCCAGCGGCGAGCAGTACTTC.

This chain joins TRBV7-9 and TRBJ1-3; no definite D call. With 7 bases removed from V and 0 bases from J, the gap between germline ends came to 7 bases. This CDR3 contains 13 residues. Germline V gene lookup returns CDR1 SEHNR and CDR2 FQNEAQ (reference sequence). The chain's CDR3 is CASKHNSGNTIYF. CDR3 DNA sequence: TGTGCCAGCAAGCATAACTCTGGAAACACCATATATTTT.

The chain is built from TRBV4-3 and TRBJ2-5, with a possible D match to TRBD2 (5 bases). The germline V and J ends were trimmed by 3 bases and 3 bases, with 11 bases remaining between them. This CDR3 has 14 residues. CDR1 is LGHNA, CDR2 YSLEER, per germline. The CDR3 protein is CASSHIIGKETQYF. For the CDR3, the DNA is TGCGCCAGCAGCCATATTATCGGGAAAGAGACCCAGTACTTC.

This clone was counted between two and nine times. V and J are TRBV29-1 and TRBJ1-1, with a possible D match to TRBD1 (6 bases). The CDR3 loop spans 16 amino acids. With 6 bases removed from V and 5 bases from J, the gap between germline ends came to 25 bases. The germline CDR1 and CDR2 sequences are SQVTM and ANQGSEA. CDR3 DNA sequence: TGCAGCGTAACGGCCGGGACACGGAAAAGGGGTACTGAAGCTTTCTTT. Protein: CSVTAGTRKRGTEAFF.

The chain employs TRBV27 and TRBJ2-7; possible D gene TRBD1, 6 bases. The germline V gene encodes CDR1 MNHEY and CDR2 SMNVEV (reference sequence). The length of the CDR3 is 14 residues. Trimming shortened V by 3 bases and J by 0 bases, and 9 bases separated the two germline ends. DNA of the CDR3: TGTGCCAGCAGTTTCGACAGGAGCTCCTACGAGCAGTACTTC. As protein: CASSFDRSSYEQYF.

Only a few counts were recorded for this clone. The rearrangement uses TRBV4-1 and TRBJ1-5; 10 nucleotides agree with TRBD1. The CDR3 has 19 amino acids. Germline V gives CDR1 MGHRA, CDR2 YSYEKL. The V segment lost 1 base and the J segment 4 bases; nucleotides outside the gene matches: 13. CDR3 in DNA: TGCGCCAGCAGCCAAGGCAGAATTGGACAGGGGGGGGCTAATCAGCCCCAGCATTTT. Amino acid sequence: CASSQGRIGQGGANQPQHF.

The chain combines TRBV5-6 with TRBJ2-1, with 7 bases identical to TRBD2. Germline loops: CDR1 SGHDT, CDR2 YYEEEE. The CDR3 totals 16 residues. The trim removed 4 bases at V and 9 bases at J, leaving 16 bases unmatched. Here the CDR3 reads CASSPNAGMTSSEQFF. CDR3 coding DNA: TGTGCCAGCAGCCCAAACGCAGGGATGACTAGCAGTGAGCAGTTCTTC.

The chain employs TRBV27 and TRBJ2-4; D perhaps matches TRBD2 (7 bases). This CDR3 is 12 amino acids long. Trimming pared 8 bases from V and 9 bases from J, leaving 14 bases between. Germline V CDR1 and CDR2: MNHEY, SMNVEV (reference sequence). The chain's CDR3 is CASQGGGPIQYF. CDR3 nucleotides: TGTGCCAGCCAAGGGGGGGGGCCCATTCAGTACTTC.

This clone occurred a few times. This sequence joins TRBV10-3 and TRBJ2-7; 9 bases are a match to TRBD1. J was trimmed by 9 bases and V by 3 bases; bases with no gene match: 6. The germline gives CDR1 ENHRY, CDR2 SYGVKD. The CDR3 extends over 13 amino acids. The CDR3 loop reads CAISEADRGWQYF. DNA for the CDR3: TGTGCCATCAGTGAAGCGGACAGGGGTTGGCAGTACTTC.

The genes are TRBV7-3 and TRBJ2-1, with 12 bases lining up with TRBD2. V dropped 5 bases and J dropped 6; count of bases not matched to a gene: 11. CDR1 and CDR2 (germline): SGHTA, FQGTGA. The CDR3 has 17 amino acids. DNA for the CDR3: TGTGCCAGCAGCCCCCGGGATTTGACTAGCGGGAGCAATGAGCAGTTCTTC. Amino acid sequence: CASSPRDLTSGSNEQFF.

A few counts support this clone. The chain uses TRBV2 and TRBJ2-7, with TRBD2 matching over 10 bases. Looked up from germline, CDR1 is SNHLY and CDR2 is FYNNEI. There are 17 residues in the CDR3. Unmatched junction bases numbered 10, after V lost 2 bases and J lost 3 bases. This CDR3 is CASSESLAGVLHYEQYF. CDR3 in DNA: TGTGCCAGCAGTGAATCCCTAGCGGGAGTCCTCCACTACGAGCAGTACTTC.

The chain employs TRBV5-1 and TRBJ2-2; D gene ambiguous. V lost 0 bases and J 5 bases, leaving 14 bases between the germline ends. This CDR3 has 16 residues. The germline gives CDR1 SGHRS, CDR2 YFSETQ. Written as DNA, the CDR3 is TGCGCCAGCAGCTTGGCCGTAACTCGAGGTACCGGGGAGCTGTTTTTT. The encoded protein is CASSLAVTRGTGELFF.

The gene calls are TRBV10-3 and TRBJ2-5, with TRBD2 identical over 13 bases. V lost 6 bases and J lost 0; bases outside the gene matches: 13. Germline V CDR1 and CDR2: ENHRY, SYGVKD. This CDR3 has 19 residues. The CDR3 loop reads CAISPRTGGLAGNQETQYF. The CDR3 DNA is TGTGCCATCAGCCCCCGGACAGGGGGACTAGCGGGGAACCAAGAGACCCAGTACTTC.

This chain connects TRBV28 to TRBJ2-7, with TRBD2 matching over 10 bases. CDR3 length: 13 residues. The V and J ends lost 6 bases and 6 bases, in that order; junction bases with no gene match: 5. Germline CDR1 reads MDHEN; CDR2 reads SYDVKM. As DNA, the CDR3 is TGTGCCAGCAGAAAGCGGGAGGGCCGCGAGCAGTACTTC. Amino acid sequence: CASRKREGREQYF.

The V and J genes are TRBV19 and TRBJ2-5; 7 nucleotides align to TRBD2. CDR1 is LNHDA, CDR2 SQIVND, per germline (reference sequence). The CDR3 length is 14 residues. The V segment lost 8 bases and the J segment 1 base; nucleotides outside the gene matches: 7. The CDR3: CASRREGFQETQYF. CDR3 DNA sequence: TGTGCCAGTCGCAGGGAGGGCTTCCAAGAGACCCAGTACTTC.

The chain recombines TRBV6-5 with TRBJ2-5; 10 positions match TRBD1. The CDR3 covers 15 residues. Germline CDR1 reads MNHEY; CDR2 reads SVGAGI. V dropped 4 bases and J dropped 7; count of bases not matched to a gene: 9. The CDR3 DNA reads as TGTGCCAGCAGTTCCACCGGGACAGGGGAGGGGACCCAGTACTTC. Protein sequence: CASSSTGTGEGTQYF.

This clone was recorded a few times. This sequence joins TRBV7-9 and TRBJ2-1, with D perhaps matching TRBD1 (5 bases). Trimming took off 1 base at V and 5 bases at J, with 15 bases between the two ends. CDR3 size: 16 residues. The germline V gene has CDR1 SEHNR and CDR2 FQNEAQ (reference sequence). The chain's CDR3 is CASSLGLGPGDNEQFF. The DNA of the CDR3 is TGTGCCAGCAGCTTAGGGTTGGGGCCAGGCGACAATGAGCAGTTCTTC.

The V and J genes are TRBV27 and TRBJ2-7; 8 bases map to TRBD1. CDR3 length equals 12 residues. The germline gives CDR1 MNHEY, CDR2 SMNVEV (reference sequence). The junction had 2 bases not matched to a gene; V was cut back by 4 bases and J by 6 bases. The CDR3 sequence: CASSSTGAEQYF. DNA of the CDR3: TGTGCCAGCAGTTCGACAGGGGCCGAGCAGTACTTC.

The chain employs TRBV6-5 and TRBJ2-7, with 7 bases identical to TRBD1. V shed 2 bases and J 3 bases; nucleotides not matched to a gene: 4. The CDR3 runs 14 residues. The V gene's germline CDR1 is MNHEY and CDR2 SVGAGI. The CDR3 protein is CASSYRDSFYEQYF. DNA for the CDR3: TGTGCCAGCAGTTACCGGGACAGCTTCTACGAGCAGTACTTC.

The V gene is TRBV27, the J gene TRBJ2-7; 8 bases align to TRBD2. Germline V gene lookup returns CDR1 MNHEY and CDR2 SMNVEV (reference sequence). CDR3 length: 14 amino acids. V shed 6 bases, J shed 5 bases, and the junction held 9 bases outside the gene matches. The CDR3 loop reads CASRGAGAGNEQYF. DNA of the CDR3: TGTGCCAGCAGGGGAGCGGGGGCTGGCAACGAGCAGTACTTC.

The chain links TRBV2 to TRBJ1-2, with TRBD1 identical over 7 bases. The J segment lost 4 bases and the V segment lost 5 bases, leaving 4 bases of the junction unmatched. This CDR3 has 13 residues. Germline V gene data show CDR1 as SNHLY and CDR2 as FYNNEI. The CDR3 region has the DNA TGTGCCAGCAGTCGACAGGGAGTCTATGGCTACACCTTC. Its translation: CASSRQGVYGYTF.

This clone was detected a few times. CDR3 in DNA: TGTGCCAGTAGTATAGCTATACGGACTGCTGGGGCCAACGTCCTGACTTTC. Translation: CASSIAIRTAGANVLTF. J is TRBJ2-6 and V is TRBV19; the D gene is possibly TRBD2 (5 bases). V was cut by 1 base and J by 2 bases, with 12 bases left in between. Germline-derived CDR1 and CDR2 are LNHDA and SQIVND (reference sequence). This CDR3 has 17 residues. The full variable domain, its missing parts supplied by reference TRBV19 and TRBJ2-6, is DGGITQSPKYLFRKEGQNVTLSCEQNLNHDAMYWYRQDPGQGLRLIYYSQIVNDFQKGDIAEGYSVSREKKESFPLTVTSAQKNPTAFYLCASSIAIRTAGANVLTFGAGSRLTVL.